Following are 5 T cell receptor beta chains from one sample sequenced in a study of human T cells and chemical hapten exposure. Time point indicated: patch test 1, 2 weeks after DPC sensitization. The treatment was: therapeutic diphenylcyclopropenone sensitization with weekly scalp DPC. Researchers extracted total RNA from unfractionated whole blood. TCRdb re-derived calls from the RACE reads in MiXCR, one entry per CDR3 protein. The sample lists tens of thousands of distinct CDR3 sequences; 9.5% to 11% were seen once. Sequenced here: whole blood, sampled in connection with sensitization to the hapten diphenylcyclopropenone (DPC). The receptors come from a woman aged 40 to 50 with alopecia areata. Some clones in this sample may be carry-over from other donors' samples.

The chain couples TRBV20-1 to TRBJ2-1, with 10 bases identical to TRBD1. Per germline, CDR1 DFQATT and CDR2 SNEGSKA (reference sequence). CDR3 length: 13 residues. Trimming cost V 5 bases and J 8 bases; bases outside gene matches: 6. The CDR3 sequence is CSAPGQGFDEQFF. CDR3 coding DNA: TGCAGTGCTCCGGGACAGGGGTTTGATGAGCAGTTCTTC.

This clonotype has at least ten counts. The rearrangement uses TRBV20-1 and TRBJ2-2; D gene unclear. Trimming pared 0 bases from V and 4 bases from J, leaving 6 bases between. The CDR3 is 13 amino acids. CDR1 is DFQATT and CDR2 is SNEGSKA in the germline V gene (reference sequence). CDR3: CSAREGSTGELFF. CDR3 sequence (DNA): TGCAGTGCTAGAGAAGGTTCCACCGGGGAGCTGTTTTTT.

V and J are TRBV5-1 and TRBJ2-1; D might be TRBD2 (6 bases). CDR3 size: 16 residues. V was clipped by 4 bases and J by 2 bases, with 16 bases between them. Germline loops: CDR1 SGHRS, CDR2 YFSETQ. CDR3 in amino acids: CASSRFSGSTYNEQFF. The CDR3 nucleotides read TGCGCCAGCAGCCGTTTTTCCGGGAGTACCTACAATGAGCAGTTCTTC.

This clonotype was counted a few times. The chain joins TRBV4-1 to TRBJ2-2; D gene unclear. Trimming cost V 7 bases and J 1 base, with 16 bases left between them. Germline V gives CDR1 MGHRA, CDR2 YSYEKL. CDR3 length: 16 residues. CDR3 loop: CASNPDPYLNTGELFF. DNA for the CDR3: TGCGCCAGCAATCCTGACCCGTACCTGAACACCGGGGAGCTGTTTTTT.

The chain employs TRBV7-6 and TRBJ2-5; D unresolved. The CDR3 has 13 residues. Per the germline V gene, CDR1 is SGHVS and CDR2 is FNYEAQ. Trimming took 1 base from V and 4 from J, leaving 7 bases between them. CDR3 DNA: TGTGCCAGCAGCTTAGGGGCACGAGAGACCCAGTACTTC. Protein sequence: CASSLGARETQYF.